This note documents a single T cell receptor beta chain sequence. The data were taken from a study of blood T cell repertoires in COVID-19. Using immunoSEQ multiplex PCR, the repertoire was profiled, and TCRdb retains in-frame clones only, with some absent. The sample holds under 200,000 clones, roughly 91% seen once. In germline, CDR1 is SEHNR, CDR2 FQNEAQ (reference sequence). Trimming at V came to 5 bases and at J to 3 bases, leaving 6 bases not matched to a gene. The length of the CDR3 is 16 residues. The chain uses TRBV7-9 and TRBJ2-2; 10 bases match TRBD1. The sequenced sample consisted of peripheral blood. This sequence was found in a man between 18 and 29 years old with COVID-19, enrolled during active disease. CDR3 protein: CASSSRQGAYTGELFF. CDR3 in DNA: TGTGCCAGCAGCAGTCGACAGGGGGCTTACACCGGGGAGCTGTTTTTT.